A single TCR beta chain is shown here with its context. Its matching antigen is unknown. Clones were sequenced by immunoSEQ multiplex PCR, and TCRdb holds only the in-frame ones, with some missing. This table holds roughly 350,000 clones, about 87% found once. Treatment given: some 20 received Ad26.COV2.S at low or high dose, single or two shots; five or six received placebo; per-sample allocation not given. Material that was analyzed had been drawn on day 63 after the first vaccine or placebo injection. This sample is drawn from a study of Ad26.COV2.S vaccination and SARS-CoV-2 variants. Overall study: Ad26.COV2.S was injected intramuscularly once or twice, 56 days apart.

Findings and caveats of the study: Placebo recipients showed lower spike-specific TCR breadth than vaccinees. Total T cell responses were possibly underestimated by TCR breadth and depth analyses.

The starting material was peripheral blood, obtained in a trial of Ad26.COV2.S vaccine versus placebo. The clonotype comes from a person aged 18-65 years who received the Ad26.COV2.S COVID-19 vaccine or a placebo.

DNA for the CDR3: TGCGCCAGCAGCCAAACCCTAGATACGCAGTATTTT. It codes for CASSQTLDTQYF. This chain connects TRBV4-1 to TRBJ2-3; unclear D gene. CDR3 length: 12 residues. Germline CDR1 MGHRA, CDR2 YSYEKL. V lost 2 bases to trimming and J lost 5 bases, with 5 bases between them.